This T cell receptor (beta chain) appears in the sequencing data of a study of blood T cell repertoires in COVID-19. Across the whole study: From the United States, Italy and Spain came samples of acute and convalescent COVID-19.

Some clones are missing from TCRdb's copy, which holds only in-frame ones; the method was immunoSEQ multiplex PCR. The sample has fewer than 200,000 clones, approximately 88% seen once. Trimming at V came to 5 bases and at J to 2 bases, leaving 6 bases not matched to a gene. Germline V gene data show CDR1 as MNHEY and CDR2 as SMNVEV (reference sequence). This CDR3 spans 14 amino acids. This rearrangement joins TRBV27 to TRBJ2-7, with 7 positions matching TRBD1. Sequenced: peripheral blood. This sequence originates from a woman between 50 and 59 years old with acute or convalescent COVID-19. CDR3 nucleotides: TGTGCCAGCAGTCCGTGGGACAGACCCTACGAGCAGTACTTC. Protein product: CASSPWDRPYEQYF.